The 16 T cell receptor beta chains below come from one sample, sequenced in a study of blood T cells in healthy people across ages. Primers used in a second PCR of roughly 7 to 12 cycles were a sample-barcoded 5' primer and a J-beta primer mix. TCRdb re-analysed the 5' RACE reads in MiXCR, keeping a single row per CDR3 protein. The sample holds around 500,000 distinct CDR3 sequences, approximately 26% seen once. This same sample was also taken into another study, of T cells of mothers and their children.

The sample taken for sequencing was blood. The receptors shown here come from a boy between 2 and 10 years old in good health.

This chain joins TRBV7-9 and TRBJ2-1, with 7 bases fitting TRBD1. The J call is uncertain, as TRBJ2-5 better fits the DNA end. The CDR3 contains 15 residues. Germline CDR1 is SEHNR and CDR2 is FQNEAQ (reference sequence). The CDR3, as DNA: TGTGCCAGCAGCACCATCGACAGGGATGGGGAGACCCAGTACTTC. Translation gives CASSTIDRDGETQYF.

This clonotype was counted at least ten times. This chain links TRBV5-1 with TRBJ2-7; 7 bases are a match to TRBD1. This CDR3 region has 14 residues. The V gene end was trimmed by 4 bases and the J gene end by 5 bases; junction bases not matched to a gene: 9. Germline V gene sequence: CDR1 SGHRS, CDR2 YFSETQ. DNA for the CDR3: TGCGCCAGCAGCCCCAGACAGGGTACCCACGAGCAGTACTTC. Protein: CASSPRQGTHEQYF.

The V call is TRBV6-6, the J call TRBJ1-4; D remains ambiguous. The CDR3 loop spans 11 amino acids. CDR1 is MNHNY, CDR2 SVGAGI, per germline (reference sequence). V lost 3 bases and J lost 8, with 4 bases in between. CDR3 residues: CASSYREKLFF. The CDR3 nucleotides are TGTGCCAGCAGTTATAGGGAAAAACTGTTTTTT.

This clonotype was seen only a few times. The chain carries TRBV20-1 and TRBJ2-1; D is perhaps TRBD2 (5 bases). The J call is in doubt because the DNA end fits TRBJ2-5 better. The CDR3 is 14 amino acids. Germline V lookup: CDR1 DFQATT, CDR2 SNEGSKA (reference sequence). The CDR3 loop is CSARADSPGETQYF. The CDR3 nucleotides read TGCAGTGCTAGAGCGGACTCCCCCGGAGAGACCCAGTACTTC.

Many counts were recorded for this clonotype. Germline is not matched at one junction end, which may reflect a read error. The CDR3 here is CASSLGVTYEQYF. The DNA for the CDR3 is TGCGCCAGCAGCCTCGGTGTCACCTACGAGCAGTACTTC. The J gene is TRBJ2-7, the V gene TRBV7-2; D ambiguous. This CDR3 is built from 13 residues. Germline-derived CDR1 and CDR2 are SGHTA and FQGNSA.

The chain couples TRBV5-4 to TRBJ2-1, with 7 bases identical to TRBD2. The closer fit of TRBJ2-7 to the DNA end suggests the J call may be wrong. CDR1 and CDR2 (germline): SGHNT, YYREEE (reference sequence). This CDR3 is 15 amino acids long. DNA of the CDR3: TGTGCCAGCAGCTTGGATCCTAGCGGAGAGTACGAGCAGTACTTC. Residues: CASSLDPSGEYEQYF.

This clonotype was picked up a small number of times. The chain combines TRBV10-1 with TRBJ2-5; D tentatively fits TRBD1 or TRBD2 (5 bases each). The J call is in doubt because the DNA end fits TRBJ2-7 better. Germline CDR1 is WNHNN and CDR2 is SYGVQD (reference sequence). The CDR3 covers 14 residues. CDR3 in amino acids: CASSESRDVHEQYF. CDR3 DNA: TGCGCCAGCAGTGAAAGCAGGGACGTCCACGAGCAGTACTTC.

This clonotype was seen many times. The V and J genes are TRBV20-1 and TRBJ2-5, with 8 bases matching TRBD2. There are 13 residues in the CDR3. V lost 3 bases to trimming and J lost 3 bases; unmatched junction nucleotides: 3. Germline CDR1 reads DFQATT; CDR2 reads SNEGSKA (reference sequence). The CDR3 region has the DNA TGCAGTGCTAGCGGGGGGGCTGAAGAGACCCAGTACTTC. Its protein is CSASGGAEETQYF.

This clonotype was detected only a few times. V is TRBV20-1 and J is TRBJ2-7; a possible D gene is TRBD2 (6 bases). Germline V lookup: CDR1 DFQATT, CDR2 SNEGSKA (reference sequence). The germline V and J ends were trimmed by 0 bases and 1 base, with 13 bases remaining between them. There are 15 residues in the CDR3. The DNA of the CDR3 is TGCAGTGCTAGAGATAACCGGGGGACTTCCTACGAGCAGTACTTC. Translated: CSARDNRGTSYEQYF.

The chain links TRBV20-1 to TRBJ2-5; the D gene is possibly TRBD2 (5 bases). V gave up 3 bases and J gave up 4 bases, with 9 bases separating them. The CDR3 length is 12 residues. Germline V CDR1 and CDR2: DFQATT, SNEGSKA (reference sequence). The CDR3 reads CSARAGRETQYF. The CDR3 DNA sequence: TGCAGTGCTAGGGCTGGGAGAGAGACCCAGTACTTC.

The table lists this clonotype with a few counts. The rearrangement joins TRBV27 to TRBJ1-2, with D hard to call. Germline values: CDR1 MNHEY, CDR2 SMNVEV (reference sequence). CDR3 length: 15 amino acids. V was trimmed by 6 bases and J by 8 bases, leaving 22 bases between them. CDR3 nucleotide sequence: TGTGCCAGCAGGAATCCGGGCAAAACTCCCGGGGGCTACACCTTC. Translating gives CASRNPGKTPGGYTF.

This clonotype has more than one count but fewer than ten. The gene calls are TRBV20-1 and TRBJ2-5, with D possibly being TRBD2 (6 bases). Trimming removed 1 base at V and 5 bases at J, with 14 bases between. This CDR3 spans 14 amino acids. Per germline, CDR1 DFQATT and CDR2 SNEGSKA (reference sequence). The CDR3: CSARVPGSTETQYF. CDR3 bases: TGCAGTGCTAGAGTGCCCGGGAGCACGGAGACCCAGTACTTC.

The chain carries TRBV15 and TRBJ2-5; 9 bases align to TRBD2. The V gene's germline CDR1 is LNHNV and CDR2 YYDKDF (reference sequence). The CDR3 is 15 amino acids. The V and J ends lost 3 bases and 4 bases, in that order; junction bases with no gene match: 6. CDR3 residues: CATSSRLAGLETQYF. CDR3 DNA: TGTGCCACCAGCAGTAGGCTAGCGGGACTAGAGACCCAGTACTTC.

This sequence joins TRBV9 and TRBJ1-6; the D is unclear. There are 15 residues in the CDR3. The germline V gene encodes CDR1 SGDLS and CDR2 YYNGEE. The ends were cut back, 0 bases at V and 2 bases at J, with 6 bases in the middle. CDR3 residues: CASSVDGAYNSPLHF. The DNA of the CDR3 is TGTGCCAGCAGCGTAGATGGGGCCTATAATTCACCCCTCCACTTT.

The V call is TRBV5-1, the J call TRBJ2-7; D gene unclear. This CDR3 region has 15 residues. Germline assignment: CDR1 SGHRS and CDR2 YFSETQ. With 0 bases removed from V and 0 bases from J, the gap between germline ends came to 10 bases. The CDR3 DNA is TGCGCCAGCAGCTTGGACCCCGGTAACTCCTACGAGCAGTACTTC. Its protein product is CASSLDPGNSYEQYF.

V gene TRBV28 combines with J gene TRBJ2-7; 8 bases match TRBD1. CDR1 MDHEN and CDR2 SYDVKM come from the germline V gene. There are 13 residues in the CDR3. V dropped 8 bases and J dropped 3; count of bases not matched to a gene: 6. In DNA, the CDR3 is TGTGCCAGCTTCCAGGACAGGGACTACGAGCAGTACTTC. Residues: CASFQDRDYEQYF. Full variable domain (missing parts from reference TRBV28 and TRBJ2-7): DVKVTQSSRYLVKRTGEKVFLECVQDMDHENMFWYRQDPGLGLRLIYFSYDVKMKEKGDIPEGYSVSREKKERFSLILESASTNQTSMYLCASFQDRDYEQYFGPGTRLTVT.